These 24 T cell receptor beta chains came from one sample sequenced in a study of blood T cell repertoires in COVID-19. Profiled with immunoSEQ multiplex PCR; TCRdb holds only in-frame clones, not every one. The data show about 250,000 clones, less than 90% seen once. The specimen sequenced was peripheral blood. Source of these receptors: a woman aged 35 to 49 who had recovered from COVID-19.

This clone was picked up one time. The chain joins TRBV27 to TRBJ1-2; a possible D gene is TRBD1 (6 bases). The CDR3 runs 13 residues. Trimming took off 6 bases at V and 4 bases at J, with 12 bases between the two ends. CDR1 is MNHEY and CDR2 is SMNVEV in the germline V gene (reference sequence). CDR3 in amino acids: CASSYRVGYGYTF. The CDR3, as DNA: TGTGCCAGCAGCTACAGGGTTGGCTATGGCTACACCTTC.

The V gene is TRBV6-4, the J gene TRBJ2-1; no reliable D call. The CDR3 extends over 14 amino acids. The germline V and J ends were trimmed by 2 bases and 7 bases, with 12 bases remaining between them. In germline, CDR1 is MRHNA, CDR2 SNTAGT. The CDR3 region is CASSDREASNEQFF. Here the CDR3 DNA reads TGTGCCAGCAGTGACAGAGAGGCTTCAAATGAGCAGTTCTTC.

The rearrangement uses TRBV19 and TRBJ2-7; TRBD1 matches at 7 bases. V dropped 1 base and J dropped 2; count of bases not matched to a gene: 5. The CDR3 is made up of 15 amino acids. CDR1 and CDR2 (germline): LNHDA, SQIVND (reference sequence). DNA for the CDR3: TGTGCCAGTAGTATAGTGGGACAGCCAACCTACGAGCAGTACTTC. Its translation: CASSIVGQPTYEQYF.

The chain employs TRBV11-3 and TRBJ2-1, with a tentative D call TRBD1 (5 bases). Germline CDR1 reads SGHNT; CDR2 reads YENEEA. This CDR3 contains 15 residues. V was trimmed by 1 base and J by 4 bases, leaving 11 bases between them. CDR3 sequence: CASSLGQGRYNEQFF. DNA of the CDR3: TGTGCCAGCAGCTTAGGCCAGGGAAGGTACAATGAGCAGTTCTTC.

The chain's CDR3 is CASSLQGSVEAFF. In DNA form, the CDR3 reads TGTGCCAGCAGCCTACAGGGTTCGGTAGAAGCTTTCTTT. J is TRBJ1-1 and V is TRBV11-2, with D perhaps TRBD1 (6 bases). V was trimmed by 5 bases and J by 8 bases, leaving 15 bases between them. The length of the CDR3 is 13 residues. CDR1 is SGHAT, CDR2 FQNNGV, per germline.

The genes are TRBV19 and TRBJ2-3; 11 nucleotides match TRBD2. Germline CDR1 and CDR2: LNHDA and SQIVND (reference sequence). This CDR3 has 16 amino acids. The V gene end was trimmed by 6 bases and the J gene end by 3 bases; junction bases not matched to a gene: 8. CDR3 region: CASSARTSGRTDTQYF. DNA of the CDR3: TGTGCCAGTAGCGCTCGGACTAGCGGGCGAACAGATACGCAGTATTTT.

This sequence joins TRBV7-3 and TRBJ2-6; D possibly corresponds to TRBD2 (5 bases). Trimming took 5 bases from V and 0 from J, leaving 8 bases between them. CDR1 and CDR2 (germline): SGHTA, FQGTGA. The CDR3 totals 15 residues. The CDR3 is CASSLGNSGANVLTF. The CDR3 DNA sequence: TGTGCCAGCAGCCTCGGGAACTCTGGGGCCAACGTCCTGACTTTC. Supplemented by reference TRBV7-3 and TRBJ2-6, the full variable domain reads GAGVSQTPSNKVTEKGKYVELRCDPISGHTALYWYRQSLGQGPEFLIYFQGTGAADDSGLPNDRFFAVRPEGSVSTLKIQRTERGDSAVYLCASSLGNSGANVLTFGAGSRLTVL.

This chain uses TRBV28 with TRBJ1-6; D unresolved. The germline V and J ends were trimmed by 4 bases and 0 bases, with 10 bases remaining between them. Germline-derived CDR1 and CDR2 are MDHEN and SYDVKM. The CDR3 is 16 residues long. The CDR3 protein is CASSYTRGSYNSPLHF. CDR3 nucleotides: TGTGCCAGCAGTTATACCCGGGGCTCCTATAATTCACCCCTCCACTTT.

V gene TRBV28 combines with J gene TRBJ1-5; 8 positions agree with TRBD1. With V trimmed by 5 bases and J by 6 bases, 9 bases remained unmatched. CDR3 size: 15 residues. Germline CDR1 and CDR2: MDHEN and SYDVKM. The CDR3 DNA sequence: TGTGCCAGCAGTAGTCTAGCAGGGGGCGGTCAGCCCCAGCATTTT. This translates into CASSSLAGGGQPQHF.

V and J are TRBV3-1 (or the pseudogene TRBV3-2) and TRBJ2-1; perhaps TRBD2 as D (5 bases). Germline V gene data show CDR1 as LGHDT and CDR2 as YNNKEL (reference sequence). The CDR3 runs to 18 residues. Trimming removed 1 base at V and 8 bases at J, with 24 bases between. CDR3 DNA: TGTGCCAGCAGCCAAGGAGGAGGCACTAGAATTATGGGCGATGAGCAGTTCTTC. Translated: CASSQGGGTRIMGDEQFF.

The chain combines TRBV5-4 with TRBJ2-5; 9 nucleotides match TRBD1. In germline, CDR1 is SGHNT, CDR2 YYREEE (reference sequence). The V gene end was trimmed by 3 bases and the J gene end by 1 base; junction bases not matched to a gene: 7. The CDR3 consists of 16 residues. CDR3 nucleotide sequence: TGTGCCAGCAGCTCCGGCCTGGGACAGGGCCAAGAGACCCAGTACTTC. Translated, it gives CASSSGLGQGQETQYF.

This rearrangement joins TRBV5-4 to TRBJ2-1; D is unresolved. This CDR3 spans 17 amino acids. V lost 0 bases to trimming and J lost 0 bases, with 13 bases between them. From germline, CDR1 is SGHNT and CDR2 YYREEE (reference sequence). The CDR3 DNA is TGTGCCAGCAGCTTGGCTCGGCAGGTCCTCTCCTACAATGAGCAGTTCTTC. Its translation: CASSLARQVLSYNEQFF.

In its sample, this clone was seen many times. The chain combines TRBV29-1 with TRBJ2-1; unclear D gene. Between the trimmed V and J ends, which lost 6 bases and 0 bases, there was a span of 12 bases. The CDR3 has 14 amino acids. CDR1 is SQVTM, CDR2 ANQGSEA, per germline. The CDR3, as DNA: TGCAGCGTCACTTCCCATTACTCCTACAATGAGCAGTTCTTC. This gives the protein CSVTSHYSYNEQFF.

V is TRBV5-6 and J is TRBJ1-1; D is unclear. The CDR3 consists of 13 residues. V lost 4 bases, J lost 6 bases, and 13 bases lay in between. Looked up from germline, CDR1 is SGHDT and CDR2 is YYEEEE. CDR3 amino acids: CASSRRGFAEAFF. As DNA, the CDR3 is TGTGCCAGCAGCCGTCGGGGATTCGCTGAAGCTTTCTTT.

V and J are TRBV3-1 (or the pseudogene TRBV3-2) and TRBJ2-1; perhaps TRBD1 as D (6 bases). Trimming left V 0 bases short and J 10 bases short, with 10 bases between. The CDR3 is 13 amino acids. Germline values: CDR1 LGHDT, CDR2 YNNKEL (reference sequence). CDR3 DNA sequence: TGTGCCAGCAGCCAAGATTTGGGGGCCGAGCAGTTCTTC. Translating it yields CASSQDLGAEQFF.

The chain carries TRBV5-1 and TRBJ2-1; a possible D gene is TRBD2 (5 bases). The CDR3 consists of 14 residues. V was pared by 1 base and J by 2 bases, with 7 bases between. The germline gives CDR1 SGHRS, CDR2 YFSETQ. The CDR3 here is CASSLPEAYNEQFF. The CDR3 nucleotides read TGCGCCAGCAGCTTGCCGGAGGCCTACAATGAGCAGTTCTTC.

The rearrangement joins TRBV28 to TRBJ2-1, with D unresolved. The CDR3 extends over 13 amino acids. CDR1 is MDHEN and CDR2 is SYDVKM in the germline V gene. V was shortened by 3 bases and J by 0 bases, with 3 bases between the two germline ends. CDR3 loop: CASSLASYNEQFF. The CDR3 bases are TGTGCCAGCAGTTTGGCCTCCTACAATGAGCAGTTCTTC. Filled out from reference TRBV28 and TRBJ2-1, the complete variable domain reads DVKVTQSSRYLVKRTGEKVFLECVQDMDHENMFWYRQDPGLGLRLIYFSYDVKMKEKGDIPEGYSVSREKKERFSLILESASTNQTSMYLCASSLASYNEQFFGPGTRLTVL.

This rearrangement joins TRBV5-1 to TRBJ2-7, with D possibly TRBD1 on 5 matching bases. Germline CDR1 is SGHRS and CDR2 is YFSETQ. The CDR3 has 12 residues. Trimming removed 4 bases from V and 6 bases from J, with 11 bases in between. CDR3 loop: CASSPDMFEQYF. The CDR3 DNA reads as TGCGCCAGCAGCCCGGACATGTTCGAGCAGTACTTC.

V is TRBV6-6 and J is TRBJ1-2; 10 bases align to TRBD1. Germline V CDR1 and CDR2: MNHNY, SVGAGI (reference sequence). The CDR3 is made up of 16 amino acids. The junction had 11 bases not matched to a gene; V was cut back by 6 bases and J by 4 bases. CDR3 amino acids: CASSPGTGVTGYGYTF. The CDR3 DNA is TGTGCCAGCAGCCCCGGGACAGGGGTGACCGGCTATGGCTACACCTTC.

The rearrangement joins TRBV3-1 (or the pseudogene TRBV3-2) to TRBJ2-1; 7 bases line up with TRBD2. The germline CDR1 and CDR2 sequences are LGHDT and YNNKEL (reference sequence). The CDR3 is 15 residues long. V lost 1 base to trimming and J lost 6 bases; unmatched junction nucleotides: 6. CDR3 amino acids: CASSQGAGRANEQFF. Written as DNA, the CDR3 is TGTGCCAGCAGCCAAGGGGCAGGGAGGGCCAATGAGCAGTTCTTC.

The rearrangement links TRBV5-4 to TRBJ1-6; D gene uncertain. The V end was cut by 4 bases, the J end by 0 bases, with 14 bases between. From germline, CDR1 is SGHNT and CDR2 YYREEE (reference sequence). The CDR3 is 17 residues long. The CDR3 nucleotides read TGTGCCAGCAGCCAGGACGGGGTTAGCTCCTATAATTCACCCCTCCACTTT. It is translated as CASSQDGVSSYNSPLHF.

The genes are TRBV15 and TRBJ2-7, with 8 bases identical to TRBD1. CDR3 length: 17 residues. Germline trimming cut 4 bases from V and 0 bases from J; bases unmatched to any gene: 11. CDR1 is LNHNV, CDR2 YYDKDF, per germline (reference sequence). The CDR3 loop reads CATSTTYPTGDSYEQYF. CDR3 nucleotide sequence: TGTGCCACCAGCACAACATATCCGACAGGGGACTCCTACGAGCAGTACTTC.

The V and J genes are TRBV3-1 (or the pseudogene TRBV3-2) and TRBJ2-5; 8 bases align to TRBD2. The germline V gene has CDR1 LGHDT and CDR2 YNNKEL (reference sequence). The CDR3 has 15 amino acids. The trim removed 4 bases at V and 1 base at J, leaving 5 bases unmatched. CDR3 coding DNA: TGTGCCAGCAGCCCCGGGACTAGAAGCCAAGAGACCCAGTACTTC. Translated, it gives CASSPGTRSQETQYF.

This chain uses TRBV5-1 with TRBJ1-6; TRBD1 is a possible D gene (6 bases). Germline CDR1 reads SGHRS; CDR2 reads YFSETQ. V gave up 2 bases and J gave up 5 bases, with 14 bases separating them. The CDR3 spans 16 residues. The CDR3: CASSFSSGQNNSPLHF. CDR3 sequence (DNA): TGCGCCAGCAGCTTCTCCAGTGGACAGAATAATTCACCCCTCCACTTT.